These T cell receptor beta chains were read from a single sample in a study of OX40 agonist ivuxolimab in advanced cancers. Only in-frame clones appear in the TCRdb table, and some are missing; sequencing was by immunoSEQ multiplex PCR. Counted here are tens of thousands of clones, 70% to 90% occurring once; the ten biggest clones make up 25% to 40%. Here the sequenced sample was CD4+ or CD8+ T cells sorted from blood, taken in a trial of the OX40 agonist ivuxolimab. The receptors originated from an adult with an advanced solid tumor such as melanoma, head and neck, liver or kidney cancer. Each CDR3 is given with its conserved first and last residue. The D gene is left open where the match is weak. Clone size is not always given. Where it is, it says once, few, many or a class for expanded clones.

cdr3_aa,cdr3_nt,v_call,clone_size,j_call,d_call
CASVKSGRALNEQFF,TGTGCCAGCGTAAAGAGCGGGAGGGCCTTAAATGAGCAGTTCTTC,TRBV5-3,.,TRBJ2-1,TRBD2
CASSEGAGGNQPQHF,TGTGCCAGCAGTGAGGGGGCGGGGGGCAATCAGCCCCAGCATTTT,TRBV2,.,TRBJ1-5,.
CASSHIRTYTGGTDTQYF,TGTGCCAGCAGCCACATTCGCACTTATACAGGGGGCACAGATACGCAGTATTTT,TRBV27,.,TRBJ2-3,TRBD1
CASSQGLAGVEQYF,TGTGCCAGCAGCCAAGGACTAGCGGGGGTGGAGCAGTACTTC,TRBV4-2,.,TRBJ2-5,TRBD2
CASSLVPFGNEQFF,TGTGCCAGCAGCTTGGTTCCTTTCGGGAATGAGCAGTTCTTC,TRBV11-2,medium-sized,TRBJ2-1,.
CASSTTGPDYEQYF,TGTGCCAGCAGTACTACGGGACCGGACTACGAGCAGTACTTC,TRBV27,.,TRBJ2-7,.
CAWSASTGSGTEAFF,TGTGCCTGGAGTGCCTCGACAGGGAGCGGCACTGAAGCTTTCTTT,TRBV30,.,TRBJ1-1,TRBD1
CASSPGAGVNTEAFF,TGTGCCAGCAGCCCCGGGGCAGGTGTGAACACTGAAGCTTTCTTT,TRBV11-2,few,TRBJ1-1,.
CASSTPSRGGWDEQFF,TGTGCCAGCAGCACCCCTTCACGGGGGGGCTGGGATGAGCAGTTCTTC,TRBV7-9,once,TRBJ2-1,TRBD2
CASSEQGNEQFF,TGTGCCAGCAGCGAACAGGGGAATGAGCAGTTCTTC,TRBV7-9,.,TRBJ2-1,TRBD1
CASSLREGLDGYTF,TGTGCCAGCAGCTTGAGGGAGGGCTTGGATGGCTACACCTTC,TRBV7-9,.,TRBJ1-2,.
CATSTPDWTGTYEQYF,TGTGCCACCAGCACCCCTGATTGGACAGGGACTTACGAGCAGTACTTC,TRBV15,.,TRBJ2-7,TRBD1
CASSVGPGSTEAFF,TGTGCCAGCAGCGTAGGTCCAGGGAGCACTGAAGCTTTCTTT,TRBV9,.,TRBJ1-1,.
CASSSTSVEYEQYF,TGTGCCAGCAGCTCAACTAGTGTGGAGTACGAGCAGTACTTC,TRBV7-9,.,TRBJ2-7,.
CASSLSGADGYTF,TGCGCCAGCAGCTTATCCGGAGCGGATGGCTACACCTTC,TRBV5-1,.,TRBJ1-2,.
CASSSGTGGHQPQHF,TGTGCCAGCAGTTCCGGGACAGGGGGCCATCAGCCCCAGCATTTT,TRBV6-5,.,TRBJ1-5,TRBD1
CASSLRRGGTGYTF,TGTGCCAGCAGCTTGCGTCGGGGGGGAACGGGCTACACCTTC,TRBV7-6,.,TRBJ1-2,.
CASSLASPYEQYF,TGTGCCAGCAGCTTAGCATCCCCCTACGAGCAGTACTTC,TRBV7-9,.,TRBJ2-7,.
CASSPDRGNGYTF,TGTGCCAGCAGCCCGGACAGGGGGAATGGCTACACCTTC,TRBV7-8,.,TRBJ1-2,TRBD1
CASSVVGGTGNTIYF,TGTGCCAGCAGCGTAGTTGGGGGCACTGGAAACACCATATATTTT,TRBV9,.,TRBJ1-3,.
CASSLPRGGQFF,TGTGCCAGCAGTTTACCGAGGGGAGGGCAGTTCTTC,TRBV28,.,TRBJ2-1,.
CASSLSSGLNNEQFF,TGTGCCAGCAGCTTATCTAGCGGGCTTAACAATGAGCAGTTCTTC,TRBV7-3,.,TRBJ2-1,TRBD2
CASSQVPQGLDGYTF,TGCGCCAGCAGCCAAGTACCGCAGGGTCTGGATGGCTACACCTTC,TRBV4-1,.,TRBJ1-2,.
CASSQGPYEQYF,TGCGCCAGCAGCCAAGGACCCTACGAGCAGTACTTC,TRBV4-1,.,TRBJ2-7,.
CASSPAYEQYF,TGTGCCAGCAGCCCCGCCTACGAGCAGTACTTC,TRBV28,.,TRBJ2-7,.
CASSLPPAGGELFF,TGTGCCAGCAGCTTACCCCCAGCAGGTGGGGAGCTGTTTTTT,TRBV7-3,.,TRBJ2-2,.
CASSPGTRGEQYF,TGTGCCAGCAGCCCCGGGACCCGAGGCGAGCAGTACTTC,TRBV7-9,.,TRBJ2-7,.
CASSLTGSPYETQYF,TGTGCCAGCAGCCTGACAGGGTCCCCTTACGAGACCCAGTACTTC,TRBV7-3,medium-sized,TRBJ2-5,TRBD1
CASSEGGGRKDGYTF,TGTGCCAGCAGTGAAGGTGGGGGGCGCAAGGATGGCTACACCTTC,TRBV2,.,TRBJ1-2,.
CASSAPWGGTSTDTQYF,TGTGCCAGCAGCGCCCCCTGGGGGGGAACTAGCACAGATACGCAGTATTTT,TRBV9,.,TRBJ2-3,TRBD2
CASSFLGTEAFF,TGTGCCAGCAGTTTCCTTGGGACTGAAGCTTTCTTT,TRBV28,once,TRBJ1-1,.